Listed below are T cell receptor beta chains from one sample, sequenced in a study of blood T cell repertoires in COVID-19. Some clones are missing from TCRdb's copy, which holds only in-frame ones; the method was immunoSEQ multiplex PCR. Of roughly 400,000 clones in the sample, about 88% are singletons; the top ten hold less than 1.5%. The sequenced sample consisted of PBMCs or T cells enriched from blood (not recorded which). The receptors shown here come from a woman aged 18-29 years who had been exposed to COVID-19. Both conserved end residues are part of each CDR3.

>TRBV6-5|TRBJ1-2|13
CASSLQQDYGYTF
>TRBV18|TRBJ2-3|16
CASSPYRGEFGDTQYF
>TRBV7-8|TRBJ1-1|14
CASSLQPGDTEAFF
>TRBV9|TRBJ2-1|16
CASSVLGQGASDEQFF
>TRBV19|TRBJ2-1|15
CASSIQSGSPNEQFF
>TRBV5-4|TRBJ2-5|14
CASSGGALKETQYF
>TRBV23-1|TRBJ2-7|13
CASSQSVSYEQYF
>TRBV7-8|TRBJ1-3|14
CASSLGSSGNTIYF
>TRBV11-2|TRBJ1-6|14
CASSLLAYNSPLHF
>TRBV28|TRBJ1-4|15
CASTGADAANEKLFF
>TRBV19|TRBJ1-2|13
CASSAGLNYGYTF
>TRBV4-1|TRBJ2-3|17
CASSQALAGGYTDTQYF
>TRBV4-3|TRBJ2-7|13
CASSQDPTYEQYF
>TRBV2|TRBJ2-1|17
CASSETPSGRGGNEQFF
>TRBV5-5|TRBJ1-1|16
CASSLRPQGQLTEAFF
>TRBV7-2|TRBJ1-6|14
CASRGGGRNSPLHF
>TRBV19|TRBJ2-7|14
CASRGQGVSYEQYF
>TRBV18|TRBJ1-4|15
CASSLNRGRDEKLFF
>TRBV3-1/TRBV3-2|TRBJ2-5|15
CASSQSTGGRETQYF
>TRBV25-1|TRBJ1-2|13
CASRAGVFYGYTF
>TRBV5-1|TRBJ2-7|13
CASSTGDSYEQYF
>TRBV27|TRBJ2-7|15
CASSLWGTGMYEQYF
>TRBV4-2|TRBJ1-2|16
CASSQARDRDNYGYTF
>TRBV24-1|TRBJ2-1|15
CATSEPGLSHNEQFF
>TRBV5-1|TRBJ2-2|15
CASSLPGVNTGELFF
>TRBV5-1|TRBJ2-1|15
CASSRQGGDYNEQFF
>TRBV28|TRBJ2-5|14
CASSRGGASETQYF
>TRBV5-1|TRBJ2-5|16
CASSPGTSGAPRTQYF
>TRBV6-2/TRBV6-3|TRBJ2-1|14
CASSYHGVKDEQFF
>TRBV27|TRBJ2-1|13
CASSLPGGNEQFF
>TRBV7-8|TRBJ1-5|17
CASSLRNGRAFNQPQHF
>TRBV29-1|TRBJ2-3|13
CSVRRGGTDTQYF
>TRBV13|TRBJ1-2|13
CASSLRRVNGYTF
>TRBV28|TRBJ2-3|13
CASTGQSTDTQYF
>TRBV6-6|TRBJ2-7|12
CASSSLLDEQYF
>TRBV29-1|TRBJ1-2|12
CSAEDRVEGYTF
>TRBV7-2|TRBJ2-7|14
CASSIPGQIYEQYF
>TRBV27|TRBJ1-6|12
CASSTYNSPFHF
>TRBV10-3|TRBJ2-7|14
CAISESGTSYEQYF
>TRBV4-1|TRBJ2-7|13
CASSLPGQFEQYF
>TRBV28|TRBJ1-6|14
CASSTGTGNSPLHF
>TRBV18|TRBJ2-7|15
CASSPTGQGAYEQYF
>TRBV2|TRBJ1-1|13
CASSRQGPTEAFF
>TRBV7-6|TRBJ2-7|13
CASSLGAGYEQYF
>TRBV18|TRBJ1-2|14
CASSQQGLGYGYTF
>TRBV2|TRBJ2-5|14
CASQGRGVPETQYF
>TRBV4-1|TRBJ2-7|13
CASSQDAGYEQYF
>TRBV18|TRBJ2-3|14
CASSLSGGTDTQYF
>TRBV5-1|TRBJ2-2|15
CASSPSAGYTGELFF
>TRBV27|TRBJ1-5|15
CASSFSRGSNQPQHF
>TRBV7-2|TRBJ2-1|17
CASSSSSGGANYNEQFF
>TRBV19|TRBJ2-7|13
CASSRDTSYEQYF